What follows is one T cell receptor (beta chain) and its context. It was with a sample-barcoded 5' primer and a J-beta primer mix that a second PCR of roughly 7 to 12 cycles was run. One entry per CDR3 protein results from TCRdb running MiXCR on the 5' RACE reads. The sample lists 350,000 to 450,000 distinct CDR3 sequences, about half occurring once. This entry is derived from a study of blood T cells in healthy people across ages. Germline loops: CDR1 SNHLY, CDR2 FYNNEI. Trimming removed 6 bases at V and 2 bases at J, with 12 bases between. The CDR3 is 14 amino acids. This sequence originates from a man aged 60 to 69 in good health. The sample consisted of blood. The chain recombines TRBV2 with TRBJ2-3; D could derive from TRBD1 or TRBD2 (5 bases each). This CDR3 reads CASRGTTHTDTQYF. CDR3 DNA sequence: TGTGCCAGCAGGGGGACCACACACACAGATACGCAGTATTTT.